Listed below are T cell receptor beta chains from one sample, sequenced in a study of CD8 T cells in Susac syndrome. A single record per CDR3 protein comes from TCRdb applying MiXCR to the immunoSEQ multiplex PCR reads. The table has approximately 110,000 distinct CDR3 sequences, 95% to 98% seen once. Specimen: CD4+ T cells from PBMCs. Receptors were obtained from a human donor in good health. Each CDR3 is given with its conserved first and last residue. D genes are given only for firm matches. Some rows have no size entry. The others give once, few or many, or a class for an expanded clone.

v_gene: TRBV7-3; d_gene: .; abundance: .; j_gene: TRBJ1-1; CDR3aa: CASSTRTDTEAFF; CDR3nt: TGTGCCAGCAGCACACGGACGGACACTGAAGCTTTCTTT
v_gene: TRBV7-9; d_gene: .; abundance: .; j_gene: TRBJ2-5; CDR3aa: CASSFTRRPQETQYF; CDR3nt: TGTGCCAGCAGCTTCACGCGCAGGCCTCAAGAGACCCAGTACTTC
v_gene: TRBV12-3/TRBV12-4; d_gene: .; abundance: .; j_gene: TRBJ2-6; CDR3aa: CASSARWGLAANVLTF; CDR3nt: TGTGCCAGCAGCGCGAGATGGGGGCTCGCGGCCAACGTCCTGACTTTC
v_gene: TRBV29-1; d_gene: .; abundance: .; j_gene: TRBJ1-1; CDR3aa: CSVGQGAEAFF; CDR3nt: TGCAGCGTTGGGCAGGGTGCTGAAGCTTTCTTT
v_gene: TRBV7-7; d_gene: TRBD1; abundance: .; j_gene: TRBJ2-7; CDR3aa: CASSSDRGDEQYF; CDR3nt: TGTGCTAGCAGCTCGGACAGGGGTGACGAGCAGTACTTC
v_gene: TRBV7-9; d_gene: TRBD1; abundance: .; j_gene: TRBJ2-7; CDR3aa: CASSLDRGHEQYF; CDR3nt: TGTGCCAGCAGCCTGGACAGGGGCCACGAGCAGTACTTC
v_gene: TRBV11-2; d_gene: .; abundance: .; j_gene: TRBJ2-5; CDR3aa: CASSRRGGLQETQYF; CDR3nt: TGTGCCAGCAGCCGGAGAGGAGGACTCCAAGAGACCCAGTACTTC
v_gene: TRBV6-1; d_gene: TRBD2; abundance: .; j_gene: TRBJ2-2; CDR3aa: CASSRGGGTHTGELFF; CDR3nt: TGTGCCAGCAGTCGGGGCGGGGGGACTCACACCGGGGAGCTGTTTTTT
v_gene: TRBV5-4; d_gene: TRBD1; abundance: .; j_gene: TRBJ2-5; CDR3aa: CASSQGQGQETQYF; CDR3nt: TGTGCCAGCAGCCAGGGACAGGGCCAAGAGACCCAGTACTTC
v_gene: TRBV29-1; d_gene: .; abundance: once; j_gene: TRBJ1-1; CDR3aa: CSAGRLNTEAFF; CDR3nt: TGCAGCGCCGGGAGGCTGAACACTGAAGCTTTCTTT
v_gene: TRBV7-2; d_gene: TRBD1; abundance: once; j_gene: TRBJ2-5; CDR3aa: CASSANRQGGETQYF; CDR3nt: TGTGCCAGCAGCGCAAATCGACAGGGTGGGGAGACCCAGTACTTC
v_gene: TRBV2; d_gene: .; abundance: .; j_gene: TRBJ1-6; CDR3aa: CASSEEGLMNSPLHF; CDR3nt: TGTGCCAGCAGTGAAGAGGGATTAATGAATTCACCCCTCCACTTT
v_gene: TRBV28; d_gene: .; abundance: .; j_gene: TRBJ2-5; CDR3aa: CASTNGGQETQYF; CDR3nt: TGTGCCAGCACCAACGGCGGCCAAGAGACCCAGTACTTC
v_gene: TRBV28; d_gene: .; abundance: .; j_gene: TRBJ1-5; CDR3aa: CASSLRGNNQPQHF; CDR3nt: TGTGCCAGCAGTTTGCGAGGGAACAATCAGCCCCAGCATTTT
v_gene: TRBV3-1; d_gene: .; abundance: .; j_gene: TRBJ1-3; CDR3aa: CASTHRAESSGNTIYF; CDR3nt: TGTGCCAGCACCCACCGGGCGGAGAGCTCTGGAAACACCATATATTTT
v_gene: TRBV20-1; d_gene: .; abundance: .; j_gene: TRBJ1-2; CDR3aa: CSARPGHLYGYTF; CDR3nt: TGCAGTGCTAGACCGGGACACCTCTATGGCTACACCTTC
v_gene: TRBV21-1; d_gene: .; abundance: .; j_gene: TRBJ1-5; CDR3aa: CASSNEGRGGQPQHF; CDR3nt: TGTGCCAGCAGCAATGAGGGTAGGGGCGGTCAGCCCCAGCATTTT
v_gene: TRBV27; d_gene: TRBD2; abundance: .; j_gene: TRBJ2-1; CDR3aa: CASIKPGLAAPEQFF; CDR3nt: TGTGCCAGCATCAAGCCGGGACTAGCGGCCCCTGAGCAGTTCTTC
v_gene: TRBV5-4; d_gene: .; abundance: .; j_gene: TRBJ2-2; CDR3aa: CASSDRDTGELFF; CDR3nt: TGTGCCAGCAGCGATCGAGACACCGGGGAGCTGTTTTTT
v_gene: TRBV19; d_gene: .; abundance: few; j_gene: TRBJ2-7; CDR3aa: CASSLGFSYEQYF; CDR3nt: TGTGCCAGTAGCCTTGGGTTCTCCTACGAGCAGTACTTC
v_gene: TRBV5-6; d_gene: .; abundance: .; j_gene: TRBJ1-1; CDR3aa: CASSLDPRAEAFF; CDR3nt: TGTGCCAGCAGCTTGGACCCGAGGGCTGAAGCTTTCTTT
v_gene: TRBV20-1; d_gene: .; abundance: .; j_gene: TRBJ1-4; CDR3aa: CSARDVQGFEKLFF; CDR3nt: TGCAGTGCTAGAGATGTCCAGGGGTTTGAAAAACTGTTTTTT